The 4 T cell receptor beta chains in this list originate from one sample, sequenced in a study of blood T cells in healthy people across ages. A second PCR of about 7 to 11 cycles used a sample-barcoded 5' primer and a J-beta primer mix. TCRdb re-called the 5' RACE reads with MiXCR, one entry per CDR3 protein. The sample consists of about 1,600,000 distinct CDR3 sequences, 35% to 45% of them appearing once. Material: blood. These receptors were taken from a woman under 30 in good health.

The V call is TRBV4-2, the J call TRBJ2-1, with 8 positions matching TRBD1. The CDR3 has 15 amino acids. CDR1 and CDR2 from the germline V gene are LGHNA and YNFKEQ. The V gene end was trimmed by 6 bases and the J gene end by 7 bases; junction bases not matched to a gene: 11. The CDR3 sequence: CASRTGQGSGNEQFF. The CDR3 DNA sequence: TGTGCCAGCAGGACAGGACAGGGTAGCGGAAATGAGCAGTTCTTC.

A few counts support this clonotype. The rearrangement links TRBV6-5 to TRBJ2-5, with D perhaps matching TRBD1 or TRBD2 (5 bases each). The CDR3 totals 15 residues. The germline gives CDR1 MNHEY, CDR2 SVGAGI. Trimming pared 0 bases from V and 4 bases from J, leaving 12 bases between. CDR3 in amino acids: CASSYSPSGRETQYF. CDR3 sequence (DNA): TGTGCCAGCAGTTACTCGCCGTCGGGACGAGAGACCCAGTACTTC.

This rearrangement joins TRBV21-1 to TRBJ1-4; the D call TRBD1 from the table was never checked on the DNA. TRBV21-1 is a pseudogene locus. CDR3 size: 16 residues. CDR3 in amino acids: CATPRGRGNSREKLFF. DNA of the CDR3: TGTGCCACCCCGAGGGGGCGAGGTAATTCGCGTGAAAAACTGTTTTTT.

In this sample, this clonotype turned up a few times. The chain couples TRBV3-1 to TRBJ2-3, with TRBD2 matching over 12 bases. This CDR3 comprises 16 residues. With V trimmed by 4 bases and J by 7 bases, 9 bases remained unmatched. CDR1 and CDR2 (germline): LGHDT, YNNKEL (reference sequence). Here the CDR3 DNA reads TGTGCCAGCAGCCCCGCGCTAGCGGGAGGGCCGAATACGCAGTATTTT. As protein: CASSPALAGGPNTQYF.